This record concerns one T cell receptor beta chain sequence. This record comes from a study of blood T cell repertoires in COVID-19. About the research overall: Some COVID-19 samples were acute and others convalescent; all came from the United States, Italy and Spain. The cDNA or gDNA used as material had been derived from T cells, B-cell-depleted T cells, or PBMCs.

Authors' methods: Amplification of reference gene primers provided the estimated nucleated cell counts. Sequencing was performed with immunoSEQ multiplex PCR; in TCRdb, only in-frame clones are kept and a portion is missing. Clone size and V and J calls were adopted from that table, with D and trimming inferred from the DNA. The sample records some 290,000 clones, about nine tenths being singletons. Germline CDR1 reads SGHRS; CDR2 reads YFSETQ. CDR3 length: 15 residues. V shed 0 bases and J shed 4 bases, with 14 bases lying between them. The Seattle patients, enrolled during active infection, were followed longitudinally.

The chain couples TRBV5-1 to TRBJ2-7, with a weak D call TRBD2 (5 bases). Sequencing input: peripheral blood. The clonotype originates from a woman aged 30 to 39 with COVID-19, enrolled during active disease. The CDR3 DNA reads as TGCGCCAGCAGCTTGGATCCCCCCCCGGGGTACGAGCAGTACTTC. Translation: CASSLDPPPGYEQYF. The full variable domain, completed using reference TRBV5-1 and TRBJ2-7, is KAGVTQTPRYLIKTRGQQVTLSCSPISGHRSVSWYQQTPGQGLQFLFEYFSETQRNKGNFPGRFSGRQFSNSRSEMNVSTLELGDSALYLCASSLDPPPGYEQYFGPGTRLTVT.